One T cell receptor beta chain is described in this entry. The target antigen is unknown. Only cases whose brain tissue showed the highest T cell transcript signatures were sequenced. At least one anti-epileptic drug was given before surgery. The data derive from a study of brain T cells in children with intractable seizures. Study conclusions and caveats: Clones missing pre-surgery may reflect undersampling of that blood sample.

Clones were read by immunoSEQ multiplex PCR, and TCRdb kept only the in-frame ones, dropping some. The table includes 80,000 or so clones, around 91% detected once. Per germline, CDR1 MNHNS and CDR2 SASEGT. The length of the CDR3 is 15 residues. With 0 bases removed from V and 0 bases from J, the gap between germline ends came to 6 bases. The source was peripheral blood, collected at surgery. The genes are TRBV6-1 and TRBJ1-5, with D maybe TRBD1 (6 bases). This TCR was recovered from a girl aged 2 to 9 with Rasmussen encephalitis and intractable seizures. Written as DNA, the CDR3 is TGTGCCAGCAGTGAAGCAGGGGGTAGCAATCAGCCCCAGCATTTT. It yields the protein CASSEAGGSNQPQHF.